This T cell receptor (beta chain) stems from a study of blood T cell repertoires in COVID-19. Per the original methods: Reference gene primer amplification yielded estimated nucleated cell counts. TCRdb's table, derived via immunoSEQ multiplex PCR, lists solely in-frame clones and lacks some. V, J and clone size were drawn from that table, and D and trimming were deduced from the DNA. The sample has fewer than 350,000 clones; approximately 91% are singletons. Participant-given clinical history determined each cohort assignment. Sequenced: PBMCs or T cells enriched from blood (not recorded which). The sequence derives from a woman aged 40 to 50 with acute COVID-19.

CDR3 sequence reads: CASNLGTSGSTDTQYF. Here the CDR3 DNA reads TGTGCCAGCAACCTCGGGACTAGCGGGAGCACAGATACGCAGTATTTT. The chain uses TRBV27 and TRBJ2-3; 12 bases agree with TRBD2. V lost 7 bases, J lost 0 bases, and 5 bases stayed unmatched. Germline V gene sequence: CDR1 MNHEY, CDR2 SMNVEV (reference sequence). The CDR3 totals 16 residues.